Shown below are 22 T cell receptor beta chains from a single sample sequenced in a study of cytotoxic CD8 clonotypes in ibrutinib-treated CLL. Sequenced by immunoSEQ multiplex PCR; TCRdb stores in-frame clones only, minus some. The data show 55,000 to 80,000 clones, with approximately 62% seen just once and 14% to 15% held by the top ten. The sequencing here drew on PBMCs, taken after 12 months of ibrutinib treatment. The receptors derive from a human donor with chronic lymphocytic leukemia.

This sequence joins TRBV27 and TRBJ1-2; D possibly corresponds to TRBD1 (6 bases). The CDR3 length is 15 residues. Germline V gene lookup returns CDR1 MNHEY and CDR2 SMNVEV (reference sequence). V lost 3 bases and J 4 bases, leaving 15 bases between the germline ends. CDR3 region: CASSFPIRGVYGYTF. In DNA form, the CDR3 reads TGTGCCAGCAGTTTCCCCATCAGGGGCGTCTATGGCTACACCTTC.

This clone was seen a single time. The chain recombines TRBV10-3 with TRBJ1-5, with D unresolved. The V gene's germline CDR1 is ENHRY and CDR2 SYGVKD. Between the trimmed V and J ends, which lost 7 bases and 3 bases, there was a span of 16 bases. The CDR3 spans 15 residues. The chain's CDR3 is CAITPFRRNNQPQHF. CDR3 sequence (DNA): TGTGCCATCACCCCCTTTCGACGTAACAATCAGCCCCAGCATTTT.

The CDR3 protein is CSVEKGSYGYTF. In DNA form, the CDR3 reads TGCAGCGTTGAGAAGGGGTCCTATGGCTACACCTTC. The chain combines TRBV29-1 with TRBJ1-2, with D tentatively TRBD1 (5 bases). V was trimmed by 3 bases and J by 4 bases, leaving 9 bases between them. Per germline, CDR1 SQVTM and CDR2 ANQGSEA. CDR3 length equals 12 residues.

This clone occurred many times. V usage is TRBV27 and J usage is TRBJ1-5; D is ambiguous. V was shortened by 8 bases and J by 4 bases, with 6 bases between the two germline ends. Germline values: CDR1 MNHEY, CDR2 SMNVEV (reference sequence). The CDR3 has 11 amino acids. The CDR3 reads CASGQNQPQHF. CDR3 nucleotides: TGTGCCAGCGGCCAGAATCAGCCCCAGCATTTT.

The V and J genes are TRBV6-1 and TRBJ1-1; 9 bases align to TRBD1. CDR1 is MNHNS and CDR2 is SASEGT in the germline V gene. V shed 2 bases, J shed 0 bases, and the junction held 4 bases outside the gene matches. The CDR3 sequence is 16 residues long. The CDR3: CASSERGTGMNTEAFF. The CDR3 coding sequence is TGTGCCAGCAGTGAACGGGGGACAGGGATGAACACTGAAGCTTTCTTT.

This clone was observed a handful of times. The chain joins TRBV5-4 to TRBJ1-2; a weak D match, TRBD1 (6 bases). The germline CDR1 and CDR2 sequences are SGHNT and YYREEE (reference sequence). This CDR3 contains 14 residues. The V end lost 1 base, the J end lost 4 bases, and 11 bases lay between the germline ends. CDR3 nucleotides: TGTGCCAGCAGCTTGACAGGGTCGAGCTATGGCTACACCTTC. Protein product: CASSLTGSSYGYTF.

The genes are TRBV5-6 and TRBJ1-3; D gene unclear. Germline loops: CDR1 SGHDT, CDR2 YYEEEE. V lost 5 bases and J 4 bases, leaving 16 bases between the germline ends. The CDR3 extends over 15 amino acids. CDR3 protein: CASSTLRASGNTIYF. Written as DNA, the CDR3 is TGTGCCAGCAGTACCCTACGGGCGTCGGGAAACACCATATATTTT.

The chain is built from TRBV5-1 and TRBJ2-2; D call uncertain. There are 16 residues in the CDR3. The germline V gene has CDR1 SGHRS and CDR2 YFSETQ. V was shortened by 0 bases and J by 7 bases, with 16 bases between the two germline ends. CDR3 nucleotide sequence: TGCGCCAGCAGCTTGGTCCCGGTTGGTGCGAGCGGGGAGCTGTTTTTT. Its protein product is CASSLVPVGASGELFF. Full variable domain (outside the CDR3, taken from reference TRBV5-1 and TRBJ2-2): KAGVTQTPRYLIKTRGQQVTLSCSPISGHRSVSWYQQTPGQGLQFLFEYFSETQRNKGNFPGRFSGRQFSNSRSEMNVSTLELGDSALYLCASSLVPVGASGELFFGEGSRLTVL.

The chain joins TRBV6-5 to TRBJ2-1; D possibly corresponds to TRBD1 (5 bases). Germline V gene data show CDR1 as MNHEY and CDR2 as SVGAGI. V was clipped by 6 bases and J by 6 bases, with 6 bases between them. The CDR3 sequence is 11 residues long. The CDR3 loop is CASRGLNEQFF. The DNA of the CDR3 is TGTGCCAGCAGGGGGCTCAATGAGCAGTTCTTC.

This chain joins TRBV5-1 and TRBJ2-5; no clear D gene. Looked up from germline, CDR1 is SGHRS and CDR2 is YFSETQ. CDR3 length: 14 residues. Deletions cut 0 bases from V and 5 bases from J, with 11 bases between. The CDR3 DNA reads as TGCGCCAGCAGCTTGGGGGGATCTCGGGAGACCCAGTACTTC. As protein: CASSLGGSRETQYF.

V is TRBV18 and J is TRBJ1-1; D is perhaps TRBD1 (5 bases). CDR1 and CDR2 (germline): KGHSH, LQKENI. The CDR3 totals 17 residues. Deletions cut 1 base from V and 2 bases from J, with 17 bases between. CDR3 sequence: CASSPLFQGGPNTEAFF. In DNA, the CDR3 is TGTGCCAGCTCACCACTATTCCAGGGAGGCCCCAACACTGAAGCTTTCTTT.

The rearrangement links TRBV6-6 to TRBJ2-1; TRBD2 aligns across 14 bases. Germline V lookup: CDR1 MNHNY, CDR2 SVGAGI (reference sequence). The CDR3 contains 16 residues. V was clipped by 2 bases and J by 11 bases; unmatched bases: 8. The CDR3 DNA follows: TGTGCCAGCAGTTACCCCACGGGACTAGCGGGAGAAAAGCAGTTCTTC. Amino acid sequence: CASSYPTGLAGEKQFF.

V gene TRBV10-3 combines with J gene TRBJ2-5; a possible D gene is TRBD2 (5 bases). Germline assignment: CDR1 ENHRY and CDR2 SYGVKD. V was trimmed by 8 bases and J by 5 bases, leaving 21 bases between them. This CDR3 contains 15 residues. The CDR3 coding sequence is TGTGCCATCCGGCCCGGTCATGGGGAGCGGGAGACCCAGTACTTC. The encoded protein is CAIRPGHGERETQYF.

This clone was seen only a few times. The CDR3 sequence: CASRSQGLSNQPQHF. Written as DNA, the CDR3 is TGTGCCAGCAGATCCCAGGGTTTAAGCAATCAGCCCCAGCATTTT. The rearrangement links TRBV6-5 to TRBJ1-5; D perhaps matches TRBD1 (5 bases). Trimming stripped 6 bases from V and 1 base from J, with 13 bases between. Per the germline V gene, CDR1 is MNHEY and CDR2 is SVGAGI. The CDR3 sequence is 15 residues long.

This chain uses TRBV27 with TRBJ1-5; D possibly corresponds to TRBD1 (5 bases). The CDR3 contains 15 residues. Per the germline V gene, CDR1 is MNHEY and CDR2 is SMNVEV (reference sequence). V lost 6 bases, J lost 0 bases, and 12 bases lay in between. For the CDR3, the DNA is TGTGCCAGCAGCACCCTCAGGGATAGCAATCAGCCCCAGCATTTT. It translates to CASSTLRDSNQPQHF.

The genes are TRBV27 and TRBJ2-1, with TRBD2 identical over 7 bases. The V gene end was trimmed by 5 bases and the J gene end by 0 bases; junction bases not matched to a gene: 4. CDR3 length: 15 residues. The germline V gene encodes CDR1 MNHEY and CDR2 SMNVEV (reference sequence). The CDR3 reads CASSPGGSSYNEQFF. The CDR3 DNA reads TGTGCCAGCAGTCCTGGCGGGAGCTCCTACAATGAGCAGTTCTTC.

In its sample, this clone was seen many times. This chain links TRBV5-6 with TRBJ2-3; TRBD2 matches at 8 bases. The CDR3 has 14 amino acids. Germline V gives CDR1 SGHDT, CDR2 YYEEEE. The V and J ends lost 5 bases and 2 bases, in that order; junction bases with no gene match: 4. This chain's CDR3 is CASSFGLATDTQYF. DNA of the CDR3: TGTGCCAGCAGTTTTGGACTAGCCACAGATACGCAGTATTTT.

The rearrangement links TRBV10-3 to TRBJ2-1; 7 nucleotides line up with TRBD2. The CDR3 is made up of 15 amino acids. The germline gives CDR1 ENHRY, CDR2 SYGVKD. J gave up 6 bases and V 7 bases, and 12 bases lay outside the gene matches. The CDR3 DNA follows: TGTGCCATCATAACCGGGACTACCCCTTCCAATGAGCAGTTCTTC. Its protein product is CAIITGTTPSNEQFF.

In its sample, this clone was seen a few times. The rearrangement links TRBV6-5 to TRBJ1-1; the D is unclear. V shed 2 bases and J shed 0 bases, with 7 bases lying between them. The CDR3 runs to 14 residues. Germline assignment: CDR1 MNHEY and CDR2 SVGAGI. In DNA form, the CDR3 reads TGTGCCAGCAGTTACCTTAGGATGAACACTGAAGCTTTCTTT. It specifies CASSYLRMNTEAFF.

This clone was seen at least ten times. This rearrangement joins TRBV6-1 to TRBJ2-1; TRBD2 matches 8 bases. CDR1 is MNHNS and CDR2 is SASEGT in the germline V gene. The CDR3 contains 14 residues. Losses at the gene ends were 7 bases for V and 6 bases for J; bases not matched to a gene: 8. CDR3 nucleotides: TGTGCCAGCACCGCCTCGGGAGGGACCAATGAGCAGTTCTTC. It codes for CASTASGGTNEQFF.

The sample holds many counts of this clone. This sequence joins TRBV5-4 and TRBJ1-3; D remains unclear. Germline V CDR1 and CDR2: SGHNT, YYREEE (reference sequence). Trimming took 3 bases from V and 4 from J, leaving 14 bases between them. The CDR3 sequence is 15 residues long. The CDR3 region is CASSSSMGKGNTIYF. CDR3 DNA: TGTGCCAGCAGCTCATCCATGGGGAAGGGAAACACCATATATTTT.

This sequence joins TRBV6-6 and TRBJ2-3, with 8 bases lining up with TRBD2. The CDR3 extends over 12 amino acids. V was clipped by 2 bases and J by 14 bases; unmatched bases: 6. Per germline, CDR1 MNHNY and CDR2 SVGAGI (reference sequence). This CDR3 reads CASSYGRGGGYF. CDR3 nucleotide sequence: TGTGCCAGCAGTTACGGACGGGGGGGCGGGTATTTT.